Listed below are T cell receptor beta chains from one sample, sequenced in a study of OX40 agonist ivuxolimab in advanced cancers. Profiling relied on immunoSEQ multiplex PCR, and the TCRdb table lists in-frame clones only, not all of them. The sample comprises around 24,000 clones, 80% to 85% of which are singletons, and 15% to 20% rests with the top ten. This material consisted of CD4+ or CD8+ T cells sorted from blood, taken in a trial of the OX40 agonist ivuxolimab. Source of these receptors: an adult with an advanced solid tumor such as melanoma, head and neck, liver or kidney cancer. CDR3s include the opening cysteine and the closing phenylalanine or tryptophan. D genes are given only for firm matches. Clone size, where shown, is once, few, many, or a class for clones that have expanded.

v_gene	j_gene	abundance	d_gene	CDR3aa	CDR3nt
TRBV6-1	TRBJ2-1	.	.	CASRAGSNEQFF	TGTGCCAGCAGGGCAGGGTCCAATGAGCAGTTCTTC
TRBV7-2	TRBJ1-6	.	.	CASSNQGTNSPLHF	TGTGCCAGCAGCAACCAGGGAACCAATTCACCCCTCCACTTT
TRBV4-3	TRBJ1-2	.	.	CASSQESQAYGYTF	TGCGCCAGCAGCCAAGAATCCCAGGCATATGGCTACACCTTC
TRBV5-1	TRBJ2-5	.	.	CASSLAMIAQETQYF	TGCGCCAGCAGCTTGGCCATGATAGCTCAAGAGACCCAGTACTTC
TRBV9	TRBJ2-3	once	.	CASSVRGLADTQYF	TGTGCCAGCAGCGTCAGGGGACTGGCAGATACGCAGTATTTT
TRBV29-1	TRBJ2-3	.	.	CSLEGGFGADTQYF	TGCAGCCTAGAGGGGGGGTTTGGGGCAGATACGCAGTATTTT
TRBV7-9	TRBJ2-1	.	.	CASSFVRGRIHEQFF	TGTGCCAGCAGTTTCGTTCGGGGCAGGATCCATGAGCAGTTCTTC
TRBV7-8	TRBJ2-5	.	.	CASSHGQNQETQYF	TGTGCCAGCAGTCACGGGCAGAACCAAGAGACCCAGTACTTC
TRBV7-3	TRBJ2-7	.	.	CASSRRVYEQYF	TGTGCCAGCAGCCGCCGGGTTTACGAGCAGTACTTC
TRBV5-1	TRBJ2-5	.	.	CASSFRGEVAETQYF	TGCGCCAGCAGCTTTCGGGGAGAGGTGGCAGAGACCCAGTACTTC
TRBV5-1	TRBJ1-1	.	.	CASSLRTELNTEAFF	TGCGCCAGCAGCCTTAGGACGGAACTGAACACTGAAGCTTTCTTT
TRBV6-1	TRBJ2-1	once	.	CASSSGASLGEQFF	TGTGCCAGCAGTTCCGGGGCCAGCCTGGGTGAGCAGTTCTTC
TRBV15	TRBJ2-3	.	.	CATSIRSTDTQYF	TGTGCCACCAGCATCCGTTCCACAGATACGCAGTATTTT
TRBV27	TRBJ1-1	once	.	CASSGRDNLNTEAFF	TGTGCCAGCAGTGGCCGGGACAACTTGAACACTGAAGCTTTCTTT
TRBV7-2	TRBJ1-5	.	TRBD1	CASNPGGQGSNQPQHF	TGTGCCAGCAACCCAGGGGGACAGGGCAGCAATCAGCCCCAGCATTTT
TRBV2	TRBJ1-5	.	TRBD1	CASRGQGDQPQHF	TGTGCCAGCAGGGGACAGGGGGATCAGCCCCAGCATTTT